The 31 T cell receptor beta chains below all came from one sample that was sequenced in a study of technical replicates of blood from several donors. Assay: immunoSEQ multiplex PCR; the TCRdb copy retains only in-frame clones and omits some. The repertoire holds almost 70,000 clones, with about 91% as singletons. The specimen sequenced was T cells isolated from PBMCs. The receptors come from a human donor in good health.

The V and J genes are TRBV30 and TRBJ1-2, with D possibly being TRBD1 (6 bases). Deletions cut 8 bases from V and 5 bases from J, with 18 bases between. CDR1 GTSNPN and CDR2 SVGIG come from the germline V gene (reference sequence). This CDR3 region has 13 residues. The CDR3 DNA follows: TGTGCCCACAGAGCGGGACACTATTATGGCTACACCTTC. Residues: CAHRAGHYYGYTF.

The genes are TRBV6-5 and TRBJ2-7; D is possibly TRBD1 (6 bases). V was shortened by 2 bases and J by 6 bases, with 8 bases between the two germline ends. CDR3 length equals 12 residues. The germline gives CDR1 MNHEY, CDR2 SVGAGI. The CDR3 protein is CASSYRGFEQYF. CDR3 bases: TGTGCCAGCAGTTACAGGGGGTTCGAGCAGTACTTC.

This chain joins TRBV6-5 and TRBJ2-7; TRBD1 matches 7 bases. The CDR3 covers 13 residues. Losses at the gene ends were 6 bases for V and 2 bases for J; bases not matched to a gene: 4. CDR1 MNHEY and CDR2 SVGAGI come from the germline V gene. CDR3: CASSPDRAYEQYF. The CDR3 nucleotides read TGTGCCAGCAGCCCCGACAGGGCCTACGAGCAGTACTTC.

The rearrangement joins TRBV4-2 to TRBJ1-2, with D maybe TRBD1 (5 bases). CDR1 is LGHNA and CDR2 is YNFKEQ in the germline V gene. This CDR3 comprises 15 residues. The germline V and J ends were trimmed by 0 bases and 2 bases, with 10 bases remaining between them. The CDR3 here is CASSQDLRGNYGYTF. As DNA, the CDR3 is TGTGCCAGCAGCCAAGATCTCCGGGGGAACTATGGCTACACCTTC.

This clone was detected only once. The CDR3 protein is CASRPPGAKNGYTF. CDR3 DNA sequence: TGTGCCAGCAGACCCCCAGGGGCGAAGAATGGCTACACCTTC. The chain recombines TRBV5-4 with TRBJ1-2, with D perhaps matching TRBD1 (6 bases). CDR3 size: 14 residues. The germline V gene has CDR1 SGHNT and CDR2 YYREEE (reference sequence). The V end was cut by 5 bases, the J end by 6 bases, with 17 bases between.

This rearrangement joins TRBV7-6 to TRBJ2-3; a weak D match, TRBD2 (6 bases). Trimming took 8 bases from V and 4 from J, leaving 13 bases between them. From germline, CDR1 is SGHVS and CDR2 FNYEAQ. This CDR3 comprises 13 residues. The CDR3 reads CASSESGADTQYF. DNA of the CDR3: TGTGCCAGCTCCGAGTCGGGGGCAGATACGCAGTATTTT.

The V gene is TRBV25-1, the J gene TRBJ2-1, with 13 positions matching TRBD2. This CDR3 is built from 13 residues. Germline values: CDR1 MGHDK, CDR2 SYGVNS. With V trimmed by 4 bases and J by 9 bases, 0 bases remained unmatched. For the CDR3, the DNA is TGTGCCAGCAGTGGGACTAGCGGGAGTGAGCAGTTCTTC. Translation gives CASSGTSGSEQFF.

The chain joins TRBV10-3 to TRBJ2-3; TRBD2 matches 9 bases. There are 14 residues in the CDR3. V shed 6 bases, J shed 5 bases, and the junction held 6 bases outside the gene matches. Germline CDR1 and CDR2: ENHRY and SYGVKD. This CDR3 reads CAIREREAGDTQYF. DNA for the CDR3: TGTGCCATCAGGGAGCGGGAGGCCGGAGATACGCAGTATTTT.

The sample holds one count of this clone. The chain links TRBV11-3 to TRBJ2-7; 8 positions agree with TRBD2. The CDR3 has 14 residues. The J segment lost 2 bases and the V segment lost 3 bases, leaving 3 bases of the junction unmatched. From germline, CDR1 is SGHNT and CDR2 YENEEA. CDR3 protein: CASSFAGRAYEQYF. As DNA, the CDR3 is TGTGCCAGCAGCTTCGCCGGGAGGGCCTACGAGCAGTACTTC.

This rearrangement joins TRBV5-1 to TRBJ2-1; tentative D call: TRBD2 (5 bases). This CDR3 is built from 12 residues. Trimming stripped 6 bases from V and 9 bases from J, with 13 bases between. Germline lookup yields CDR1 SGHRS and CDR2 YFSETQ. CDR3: CASTVGEREQFF. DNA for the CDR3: TGCGCCAGCACAGTTGGGGAGCGTGAGCAGTTCTTC.

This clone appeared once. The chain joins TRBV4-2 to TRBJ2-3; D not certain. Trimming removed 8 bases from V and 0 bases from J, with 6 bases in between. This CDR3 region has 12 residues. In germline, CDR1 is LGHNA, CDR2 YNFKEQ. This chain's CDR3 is CASSTSTDTQYF. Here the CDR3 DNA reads TGTGCCAGCTCTACTAGCACAGATACGCAGTATTTT.

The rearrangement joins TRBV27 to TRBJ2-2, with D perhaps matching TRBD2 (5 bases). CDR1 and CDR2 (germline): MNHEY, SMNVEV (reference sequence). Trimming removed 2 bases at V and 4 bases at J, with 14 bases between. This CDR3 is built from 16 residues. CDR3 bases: TGTGCCAGCAGTTTAAGTTCGGGAACTCCCACCGGGGAGCTGTTTTTT. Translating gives CASSLSSGTPTGELFF.

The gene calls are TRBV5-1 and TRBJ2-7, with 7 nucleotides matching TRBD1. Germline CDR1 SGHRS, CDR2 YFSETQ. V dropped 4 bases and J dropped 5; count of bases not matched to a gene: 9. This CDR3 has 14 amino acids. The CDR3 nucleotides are TGCGCCAGCAGCCCAGACAGGGAAGTTGACGAGCAGTACTTC. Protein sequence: CASSPDREVDEQYF.

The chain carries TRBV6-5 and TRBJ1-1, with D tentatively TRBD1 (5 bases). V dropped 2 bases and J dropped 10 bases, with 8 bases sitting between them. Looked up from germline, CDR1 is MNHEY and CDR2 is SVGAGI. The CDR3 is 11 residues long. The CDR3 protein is CASSYVGGAFF. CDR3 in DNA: TGTGCCAGCAGTTACGTGGGGGGAGCTTTCTTT.

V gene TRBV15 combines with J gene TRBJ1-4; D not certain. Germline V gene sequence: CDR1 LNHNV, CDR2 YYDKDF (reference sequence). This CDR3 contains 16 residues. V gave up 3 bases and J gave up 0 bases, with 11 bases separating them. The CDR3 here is CATSSDYGTTNEKLFF. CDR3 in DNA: TGTGCCACCAGCAGCGACTACGGGACAACTAATGAAAAACTGTTTTTT.

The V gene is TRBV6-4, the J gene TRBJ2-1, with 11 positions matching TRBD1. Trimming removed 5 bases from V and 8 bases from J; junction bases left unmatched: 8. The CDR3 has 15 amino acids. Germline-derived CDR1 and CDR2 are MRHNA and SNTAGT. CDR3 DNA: TGTGCCAGCAGTTGGAAGGGACAGGGGGGGGATGAGCAGTTCTTC. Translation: CASSWKGQGGDEQFF.

This CDR3 is CASRNQWPETQYF. The CDR3 DNA follows: TGTGCCAGCAGGAACCAGTGGCCAGAGACCCAGTACTTC. The rearrangement links TRBV6-5 to TRBJ2-5; D is uncertain. CDR3 length: 13 amino acids. Germline V CDR1 and CDR2: MNHEY, SVGAGI. Trimming left V 6 bases short and J 4 bases short, with 12 bases between.

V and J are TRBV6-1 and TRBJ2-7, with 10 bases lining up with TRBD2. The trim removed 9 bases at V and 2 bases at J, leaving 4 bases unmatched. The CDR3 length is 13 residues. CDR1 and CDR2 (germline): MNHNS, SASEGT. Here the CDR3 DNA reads TGTGCCAGTAGACTAGCGGGTACCTACGAGCAGTACTTC. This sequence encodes CASRLAGTYEQYF.

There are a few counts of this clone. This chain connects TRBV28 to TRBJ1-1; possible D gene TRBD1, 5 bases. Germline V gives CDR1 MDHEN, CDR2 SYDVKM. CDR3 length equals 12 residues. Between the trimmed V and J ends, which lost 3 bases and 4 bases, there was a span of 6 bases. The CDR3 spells CASSFRGTEAFF. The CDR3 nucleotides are TGTGCCAGCAGTTTTAGGGGCACTGAAGCTTTCTTT.

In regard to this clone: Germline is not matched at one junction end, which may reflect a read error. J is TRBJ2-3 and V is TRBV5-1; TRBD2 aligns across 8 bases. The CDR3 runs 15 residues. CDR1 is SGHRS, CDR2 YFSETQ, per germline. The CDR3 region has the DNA TGCGCCGGCAGCTCGGGACTAGTTCTGGTTGATACGCAGTATTTT. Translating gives CAGSSGLVLVDTQYF.

For the CDR3, the DNA is TGTGCCAGCATCACAGGGGCGCGTGGCTACGAGCAGTACTTC. Protein sequence: CASITGARGYEQYF. J is TRBJ2-7 and V is TRBV28, with 7 bases matching TRBD1. The length of the CDR3 is 14 residues. V gave up 7 bases and J gave up 3 bases; unmatched junction bases: 9. CDR1 MDHEN and CDR2 SYDVKM come from the germline V gene.

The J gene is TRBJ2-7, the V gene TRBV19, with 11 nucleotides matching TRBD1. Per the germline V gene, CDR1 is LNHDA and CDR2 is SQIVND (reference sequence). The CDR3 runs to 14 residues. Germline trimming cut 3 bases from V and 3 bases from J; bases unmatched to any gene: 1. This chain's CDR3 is CASSIGTGGYEQYF. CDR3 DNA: TGTGCCAGTAGTATTGGGACAGGGGGCTACGAGCAGTACTTC.

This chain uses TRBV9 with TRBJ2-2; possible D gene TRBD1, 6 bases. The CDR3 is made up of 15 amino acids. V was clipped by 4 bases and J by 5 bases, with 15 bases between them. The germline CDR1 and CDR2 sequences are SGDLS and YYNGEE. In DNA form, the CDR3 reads TGTGCCAGCAGCCATGTGGTAGGGGGTACCGGGGAGCTGTTTTTT. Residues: CASSHVVGGTGELFF.

CDR3 in amino acids: CASSTGLNYEQYF. The CDR3, as DNA: TGTGCCAGTAGTACCGGGTTAAACTACGAGCAGTACTTC. The V gene is TRBV19, the J gene TRBJ2-7; D ambiguous. Trimming left V 4 bases short and J 3 bases short, with 10 bases between. The CDR3 runs 13 residues. The germline V gene has CDR1 LNHDA and CDR2 SQIVND (reference sequence).

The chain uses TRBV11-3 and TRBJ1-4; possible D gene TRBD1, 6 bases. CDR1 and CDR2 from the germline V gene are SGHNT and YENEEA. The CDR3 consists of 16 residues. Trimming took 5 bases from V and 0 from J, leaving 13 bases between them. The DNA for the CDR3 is TGTGCCAGCAGCCCAAGGGACACCTCAACTAATGAAAAACTGTTTTTT. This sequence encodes CASSPRDTSTNEKLFF.

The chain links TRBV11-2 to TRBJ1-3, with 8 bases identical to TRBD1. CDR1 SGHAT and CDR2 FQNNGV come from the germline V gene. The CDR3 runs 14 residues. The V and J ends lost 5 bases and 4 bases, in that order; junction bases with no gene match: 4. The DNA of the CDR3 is TGTGCCAGCAGCCTGACAGGGGCCGGAAACACCATATATTTT. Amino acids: CASSLTGAGNTIYF.

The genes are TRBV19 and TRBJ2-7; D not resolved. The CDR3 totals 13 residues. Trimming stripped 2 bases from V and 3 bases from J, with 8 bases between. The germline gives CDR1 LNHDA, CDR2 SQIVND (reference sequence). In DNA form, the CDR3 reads TGTGCCAGTAGTATAAGAGGATTCTACGAGCAGTACTTC. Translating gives CASSIRGFYEQYF.

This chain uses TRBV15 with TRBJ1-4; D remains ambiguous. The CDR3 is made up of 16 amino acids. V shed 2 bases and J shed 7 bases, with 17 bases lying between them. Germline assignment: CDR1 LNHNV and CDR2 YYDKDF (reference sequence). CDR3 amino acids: CATSRPTQNPVEKLFF. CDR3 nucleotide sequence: TGTGCCACCAGCAGACCAACGCAAAACCCGGTTGAAAAACTGTTTTTT.

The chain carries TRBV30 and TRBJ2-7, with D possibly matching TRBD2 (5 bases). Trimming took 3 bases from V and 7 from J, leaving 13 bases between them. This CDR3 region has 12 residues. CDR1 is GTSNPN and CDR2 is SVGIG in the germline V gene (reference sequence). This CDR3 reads CAWREQTGEQYF. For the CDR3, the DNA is TGTGCCTGGAGGGAACAAACGGGGGAGCAGTACTTC.

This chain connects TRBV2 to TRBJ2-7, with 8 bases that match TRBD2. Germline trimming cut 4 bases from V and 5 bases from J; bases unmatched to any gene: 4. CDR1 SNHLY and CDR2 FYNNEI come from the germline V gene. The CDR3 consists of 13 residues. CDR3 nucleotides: TGTGCCAGCAGTGTTCTAGCGGGTAACGAGCAGTACTTC. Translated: CASSVLAGNEQYF.

CDR3 loop: CASSSGNEAFF. CDR3 nucleotides: TGTGCCAGCAGTTCAGGTAATGAAGCTTTCTTT. The chain employs TRBV27 and TRBJ1-1; D is ambiguous. Germline CDR1 MNHEY, CDR2 SMNVEV (reference sequence). Trimming took 4 bases from V and 7 from J, leaving 7 bases between them. CDR3 length: 11 amino acids.